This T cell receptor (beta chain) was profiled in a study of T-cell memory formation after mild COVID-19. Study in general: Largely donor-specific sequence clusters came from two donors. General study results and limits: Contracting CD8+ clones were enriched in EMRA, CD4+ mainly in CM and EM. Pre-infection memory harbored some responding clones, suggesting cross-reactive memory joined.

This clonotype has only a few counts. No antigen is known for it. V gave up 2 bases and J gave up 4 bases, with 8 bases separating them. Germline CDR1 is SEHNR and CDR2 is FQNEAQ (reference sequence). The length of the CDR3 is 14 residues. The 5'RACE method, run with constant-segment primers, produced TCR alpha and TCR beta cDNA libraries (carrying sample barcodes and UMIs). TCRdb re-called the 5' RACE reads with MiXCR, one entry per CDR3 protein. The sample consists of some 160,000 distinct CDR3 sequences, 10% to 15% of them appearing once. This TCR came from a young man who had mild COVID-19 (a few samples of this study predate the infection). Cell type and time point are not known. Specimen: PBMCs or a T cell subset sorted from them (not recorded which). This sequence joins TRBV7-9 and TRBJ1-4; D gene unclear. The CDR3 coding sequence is TGTGCCAGCAGCTTACGGCCGGATAATGAAAAACTGTTTTTT. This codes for CASSLRPDNEKLFF.